This TCR beta chain was identified during a study of T cells in Graves' hyperthyroidism and ophthalmopathy. V lost 6 bases to trimming and J lost 2 bases, with 11 bases between them. Germline V gene data show CDR1 as MNHEY and CDR2 as SVGAGI. The CDR3 sequence is 13 residues long. It was RNA transcripts that yielded the amplified TCR beta CDR3 regions. HTBI primers were the set used in a first-round RT-PCR of the TCR CDR3. From the multiplex PCR reads, TCRdb called clonotypes with MiXCR, one entry per CDR3 protein. The table has more than 500,000 distinct CDR3 sequences, around 43% seen once. Broader study findings: Ophthalmopathy was model-predicted a median about 6.9 months pre-onset. Expanded thyroid clonotypes (above 0.001) were mostly also found in blood.

Concerning this clonotype itself: What it recognizes is unknown.

This chain links TRBV6-5 with TRBJ2-7; D is uncertain. This clonotype was obtained from an adult woman with Graves' disease, either hyperthyroidism or ophthalmopathy (not recorded which). The sequenced sample consisted of peripheral blood or thyroid tissue (not recorded which). This CDR3 is CASRTRLTYEQYF. Here the CDR3 DNA reads TGTGCCAGCAGGACCCGGTTGACCTACGAGCAGTACTTC.